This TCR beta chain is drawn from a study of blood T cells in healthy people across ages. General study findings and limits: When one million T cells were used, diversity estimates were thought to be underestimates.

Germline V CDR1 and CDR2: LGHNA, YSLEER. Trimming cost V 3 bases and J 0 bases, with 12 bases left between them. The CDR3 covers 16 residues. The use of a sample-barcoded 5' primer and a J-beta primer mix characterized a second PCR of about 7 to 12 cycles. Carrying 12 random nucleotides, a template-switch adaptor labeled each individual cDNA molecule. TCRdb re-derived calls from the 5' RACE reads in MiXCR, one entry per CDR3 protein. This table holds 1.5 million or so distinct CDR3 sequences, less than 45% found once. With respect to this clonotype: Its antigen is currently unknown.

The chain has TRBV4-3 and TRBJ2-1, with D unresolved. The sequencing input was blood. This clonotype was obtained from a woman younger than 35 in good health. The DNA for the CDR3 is TGCGCCAGCAGCCACTTTCCCTCTAACTCCTACAATGAGCAGTTCTTC. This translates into CASSHFPSNSYNEQFF.